The 17 T cell receptor beta chains given below trace back to one sample, sequenced in a study of radiotherapy plus CTLA-4 blockade in lung cancer. Sequencing used immunoSEQ multiplex PCR; TCRdb keeps in-frame clones, though not all of them. The profile shows around 130,000 clones, about 87% of them singletons. Sequencing used peripheral blood, obtained from a patient treated with radiotherapy plus ipilimumab. The receptors were gathered from a human donor with non-small cell lung cancer that progressed on radiotherapy plus ipilimumab.

The rearrangement joins TRBV6-1 to TRBJ2-2; possibly TRBD1 for D (5 bases). Germline-derived CDR1 and CDR2 are MNHNS and SASEGT. With 6 bases removed from V and 1 base from J, the gap between germline ends came to 12 bases. This CDR3 has 15 residues. CDR3 region: CASSRVSKNTGELFF. The CDR3 DNA sequence: TGTGCCAGCAGCAGGGTTTCGAAGAACACCGGGGAGCTGTTTTTT.

The CDR3 spells CASSLLGVETQYF. CDR3 DNA sequence: TGTGCCAGCAGCTTGTTAGGGGTAGAGACCCAGTACTTC. The chain couples TRBV7-9 to TRBJ2-5; maybe TRBD1 (5 bases). Trimming removed 3 bases at V and 4 bases at J, with 9 bases between. CDR3 size: 13 residues. Germline V gene lookup returns CDR1 SEHNR and CDR2 FQNEAQ (reference sequence).

V is TRBV16 and J is TRBJ1-2; D uncertain. CDR1 is KGHSY, CDR2 FQNENV, per germline. Trimming pared 4 bases from V and 3 bases from J, leaving 9 bases between. The CDR3 spans 13 residues. CDR3 protein: CASSPNADYGYTF. The CDR3 nucleotides read TGTGCCAGCAGCCCAAACGCGGACTATGGCTACACCTTC.

The CDR3 nucleotides are TGCGCCAGCAGCTACGACAGGGCGCTCGGTGTGAACACTGAAGCTTTCTTT. It translates to CASSYDRALGVNTEAFF. V is TRBV5-1 and J is TRBJ1-1; 7 bases are a match to TRBD1. The CDR3 covers 17 residues. CDR1 and CDR2 (germline): SGHRS, YFSETQ. Trimming took 3 bases from V and 0 from J; bases not matched to a gene: 11. Combining the CDR3 with reference TRBV5-1 and TRBJ1-1 gives the whole variable domain KAGVTQTPRYLIKTRGQQVTLSCSPISGHRSVSWYQQTPGQGLQFLFEYFSETQRNKGNFPGRFSGRQFSNSRSEMNVSTLELGDSALYLCASSYDRALGVNTEAFFGQGTRLTVV.

This clone was counted a single time. The chain combines TRBV27 with TRBJ1-1, with 7 bases aligning to TRBD1. The CDR3 contains 16 residues. Germline V gives CDR1 MNHEY, CDR2 SMNVEV (reference sequence). V gave up 5 bases and J gave up 2 bases; unmatched junction bases: 11. As DNA, the CDR3 is TGTGCCAGCAGTGCCTACAGGGGTCGAATAAACACTGAAGCTTTCTTT. Its translation: CASSAYRGRINTEAFF.

The chain uses TRBV2 and TRBJ2-1; the match to TRBD2 covers 7 bases. Per the germline V gene, CDR1 is SNHLY and CDR2 is FYNNEI. The CDR3 contains 15 residues. V shed 6 bases, J shed 2 bases, and the junction held 7 bases outside the gene matches. CDR3 sequence: CASRGGTTAYNEQFF. The CDR3 coding sequence is TGTGCCAGCAGGGGAGGGACTACCGCCTACAATGAGCAGTTCTTC.

The rearrangement links TRBV11-3 to TRBJ2-1, with D tentatively TRBD1 or TRBD2 (6 bases each). Trimming stripped 4 bases from V and 9 bases from J, with 16 bases between. This CDR3 is 14 amino acids long. The germline V gene has CDR1 SGHNT and CDR2 YENEEA. The CDR3 DNA reads as TGTGCCAGCAGCTCGCCCGCGGGACACTCTGAGCAGTTCTTC. Its translation: CASSSPAGHSEQFF. Complete variable domain (other parts from reference TRBV11-3 and TRBJ2-1): EAGVVQSPRYKIIEKKQPVAFWCNPISGHNTLYWYLQNLGQGPELLIRYENEEAVDDSQLPKDRFSAERLKGVDSTLKIQPAELGDSAVYLCASSSPAGHSEQFFGPGTRLTVL.

CDR3 protein: CASSGHTEAFF. In nucleotides, the CDR3 is TGTGCCAGCAGTGGTCATACTGAAGCTTTCTTT. This chain joins TRBV2 and TRBJ1-1; the D is unclear. The CDR3 runs to 11 residues. V dropped 4 bases and J dropped 5 bases, with 5 bases sitting between them. Germline V gene data show CDR1 as SNHLY and CDR2 as FYNNEI.

The DNA of the CDR3 is TGTGCCAGCAGCTATGAGTCCTACAATGAGCAGTTCTTC. Its translation: CASSYESYNEQFF. V gene TRBV7-2 combines with J gene TRBJ2-1; D gene uncertain. Germline V gene lookup returns CDR1 SGHTA and CDR2 FQGNSA. Trimming left V 4 bases short and J 1 base short, with 5 bases between. CDR3 length: 13 residues.

This rearrangement joins TRBV30 to TRBJ1-4, with TRBD1 matching 10 bases. CDR3 length: 14 residues. From germline, CDR1 is GTSNPN and CDR2 SVGIG (reference sequence). V was clipped by 4 bases and J by 7 bases; unmatched bases: 6. This CDR3 reads CAWKTGTGVEKLFF. The CDR3, as DNA: TGTGCCTGGAAAACCGGGACAGGGGTTGAAAAACTGTTTTTT.

The V and J genes are TRBV29-1 and TRBJ2-7; D possibly uses TRBD1 or TRBD2 (5 bases each). V gave up 6 bases and J gave up 2 bases, with 11 bases separating them. Germline lookup yields CDR1 SQVTM and CDR2 ANQGSEA. The CDR3 is 12 amino acids. This CDR3 is CSVEGRPYEQYF. For the CDR3, the DNA is TGCAGCGTCGAGGGACGGCCCTACGAGCAGTACTTC.

This clone has more than one count but fewer than ten. The rearrangement joins TRBV6-4 to TRBJ2-1; D gene unclear. This CDR3 spans 15 amino acids. Trimming removed 5 bases from V and 8 bases from J, with 19 bases in between. The V gene's germline CDR1 is MRHNA and CDR2 SNTAGT. DNA of the CDR3: TGTGCCAGCAGTCCCCTCCTCGAGCCCCTCGATGAGCAGTTCTTC. Encoded protein: CASSPLLEPLDEQFF.

On this clone itself: This CDR3 fails to terminate in the conserved phenylalanine or tryptophan, so it likely reflects a read error. The DNA is omitted, as the CDR3 cannot be located on it reliably, and the CDR3 follows TCRdb's listing. J is TRBJ2-7 and V is TRBV1. TRBV1 is a listed pseudogene. The CDR3 adds up to 10 amino acids, both ends counted. The CDR3 reads CTSSQVPDQD.

This chain uses TRBV5-1 with TRBJ1-1; 7 nucleotides align to TRBD1. The junction had 3 bases not matched to a gene; V was cut back by 0 bases and J by 4 bases. The CDR3 is made up of 14 amino acids. Germline-derived CDR1 and CDR2 are SGHRS and YFSETQ. In DNA form, the CDR3 reads TGCGCCAGCAGCTTGGGGGCAGGGGGCACTGAAGCTTTCTTT. Protein product: CASSLGAGGTEAFF.

This clone has only one observation. This chain uses TRBV5-1 with TRBJ2-1; 12 nucleotides agree with TRBD2. Trimming at V came to 6 bases and at J to 0 bases, leaving 16 bases not matched to a gene. The CDR3 consists of 20 residues. Germline CDR1 is SGHRS and CDR2 is YFSETQ. The CDR3 reads CASTDPQGLAGESSYNEQFF. In DNA, the CDR3 is TGCGCCAGCACCGACCCCCAGGGACTAGCGGGCGAAAGCTCCTACAATGAGCAGTTCTTC.

Only a few counts were recorded for this clone. The gene calls are TRBV19 and TRBJ1-1; a possible D gene is TRBD1 (6 bases). The CDR3 consists of 15 residues. The ends were cut back, 3 bases at V and 5 bases at J, with 16 bases in the middle. Germline CDR1 and CDR2: LNHDA and SQIVND (reference sequence). CDR3 region: CASSIRGGVGTEAFF. CDR3 nucleotide sequence: TGTGCCAGTAGTATCAGAGGGGGGGTTGGGACTGAAGCTTTCTTT.

V usage is TRBV5-1 and J usage is TRBJ2-7; 9 bases line up with TRBD1. The CDR3 runs to 15 residues. Germline CDR1 and CDR2: SGHRS and YFSETQ. V shed 9 bases, J shed 2 bases, and the junction held 12 bases outside the gene matches. CDR3: CATARRTGATYEQYF. As DNA, the CDR3 is TGCGCCACCGCTAGACGGACAGGGGCGACCTACGAGCAGTACTTC.